These 24 T cell receptor beta chains were sequenced from one sample in a study of blood T cell repertoires in COVID-19. Assay used: immunoSEQ multiplex PCR; TCRdb lists only in-frame clones, some missing. The table has some 61,000 clones, roughly 88% seen once; the top ten hold 7% to 8.5%. Sequenced: peripheral blood. The receptors shown here come from a man younger than 45 with acute or convalescent COVID-19.

V and J are TRBV9 and TRBJ2-3, with D possibly matching TRBD1 (6 bases). Trimming removed 4 bases from V and 2 bases from J, with 20 bases in between. CDR3 length: 17 amino acids. The germline CDR1 and CDR2 sequences are SGDLS and YYNGEE. The CDR3 bases are TGTGCCAGCAGCAACACAGGGTTGGCTCACATCACAGATACGCAGTATTTT. Protein: CASSNTGLAHITDTQYF.

The chain has TRBV28 and TRBJ1-4, with D tentatively TRBD1 (5 bases). The V gene's germline CDR1 is MDHEN and CDR2 SYDVKM. Trimming shortened V by 3 bases and J by 8 bases, and 13 bases separated the two germline ends. The CDR3 is 14 amino acids. Here the CDR3 DNA reads TGTGCCAGCAGTTTTGGGGGGGTTGAGGAAAAACTGTTTTTT. It yields the protein CASSFGGVEEKLFF. The full variable domain, its missing parts supplied by reference TRBV28 and TRBJ1-4, is DVKVTQSSRYLVKRTGEKVFLECVQDMDHENMFWYRQDPGLGLRLIYFSYDVKMKEKGDIPEGYSVSREKKERFSLILESASTNQTSMYLCASSFGGVEEKLFFGSGTQLSVL.

The genes are TRBV6-5 and TRBJ2-5, with a possible D match to TRBD2 (6 bases). There are 14 residues in the CDR3. Germline V CDR1 and CDR2: MNHEY, SVGAGI. Trimming took off 5 bases at V and 4 bases at J, with 14 bases between the two ends. The CDR3 DNA follows: TGTGCCAGCAGTCGCTCTGCGGGAAGAGAGACCCAGTACTTC. Translating it yields CASSRSAGRETQYF.

In its sample, this clone ranks as medium-sized. The V and J genes are TRBV28 and TRBJ2-7, with D perhaps TRBD2 (5 bases). V was cut by 3 bases and J by 0 bases, with 12 bases left in between. Looked up from germline, CDR1 is MDHEN and CDR2 is SYDVKM. CDR3 size: 15 residues. The CDR3: CASSFGRVFSYEQYF. Written as DNA, the CDR3 is TGTGCCAGCAGTTTCGGGCGGGTATTCTCCTACGAGCAGTACTTC. The full variable domain, completed using reference TRBV28 and TRBJ2-7, is DVKVTQSSRYLVKRTGEKVFLECVQDMDHENMFWYRQDPGLGLRLIYFSYDVKMKEKGDIPEGYSVSREKKERFSLILESASTNQTSMYLCASSFGRVFSYEQYFGPGTRLTVT.

The J gene is TRBJ1-6, the V gene TRBV3-1 (or the pseudogene TRBV3-2); TRBD1 matches at 7 bases. This CDR3 comprises 14 residues. Germline V lookup: CDR1 LGHDT, CDR2 YNNKEL (reference sequence). J was trimmed by 9 bases and V by 5 bases; bases with no gene match: 7. The CDR3 DNA reads as TGTGCCAGCAGCTCTACAGGGGACGCTTCACCCCTCCACTTT. Translation: CASSSTGDASPLHF.

The chain has TRBV29-1 and TRBJ1-4; no definite D call. Between the trimmed V and J ends, which lost 5 bases and 0 bases, there was a span of 7 bases. Germline values: CDR1 SQVTM, CDR2 ANQGSEA. The CDR3 has 13 residues. The CDR3 spells CSVSTATNEKLFF. Written as DNA, the CDR3 is TGCAGCGTTAGTACTGCAACTAATGAAAAACTGTTTTTT.

This rearrangement joins TRBV6-1 to TRBJ2-5; no firm D call. The CDR3 consists of 13 residues. Germline lookup yields CDR1 MNHNS and CDR2 SASEGT. V gave up 0 bases and J gave up 5 bases, with 7 bases separating them. The CDR3: CASSEASKETQYF. CDR3 DNA: TGTGCCAGCAGTGAAGCTAGCAAGGAGACCCAGTACTTC.

The J gene is TRBJ1-6, the V gene TRBV2; D is unresolved. Germline values: CDR1 SNHLY, CDR2 FYNNEI. Trimming removed 2 bases from V and 0 bases from J, with 5 bases in between. CDR3 length: 15 residues. DNA of the CDR3: TGTGCCAGCAGTGAAAGGAGCTCCTATAATTCACCCCTCCACTTT. Residues: CASSERSSYNSPLHF.

This chain connects TRBV3-1 (or the pseudogene TRBV3-2) to TRBJ2-2, with TRBD1 matching over 11 bases. Losses at the gene ends were 3 bases for V and 1 base for J; bases not matched to a gene: 10. CDR1 and CDR2 from the germline V gene are LGHDT and YNNKEL (reference sequence). This CDR3 contains 19 residues. CDR3 amino acids: CASSQGQGVIYMNTGELFF. CDR3 coding DNA: TGTGCCAGCAGCCAGGGACAGGGGGTGATTTACATGAACACCGGGGAGCTGTTTTTT.

The V gene is TRBV2, the J gene TRBJ1-5, with D unresolved. The V end was cut by 2 bases, the J end by 0 bases, with 14 bases between. Germline assignment: CDR1 SNHLY and CDR2 FYNNEI. This CDR3 comprises 17 residues. CDR3 sequence (DNA): TGTGCCAGCAGTGAAAGAAGTGGCGGCAATAGCAATCAGCCCCAGCATTTT. This codes for CASSERSGGNSNQPQHF. Based on the CDR3 plus reference TRBV2 and TRBJ1-5, the full variable domain is EPEVTQTPSHQVTQMGQEVILRCVPISNHLYFYWYRQILGQKVEFLVSFYNNEISEKSEIFDDQFSVERPDGSNFTLKIRSTKLEDSAMYFCASSERSGGNSNQPQHFGDGTRLSIL.

This clone appeared once. The V gene is TRBV18, the J gene TRBJ2-7; D possibly corresponds to TRBD1 (5 bases). CDR3 size: 13 residues. The V and J ends lost 3 bases and 6 bases respectively, with 12 bases between them. Germline lookup yields CDR1 KGHSH and CDR2 LQKENI. The CDR3 DNA sequence: TGTGCCAGCTCACCGGGGCTCCCAAGCGAGCAGTACTTC. It codes for CASSPGLPSEQYF.

This sequence joins TRBV2 and TRBJ1-6; TRBD1 might be the D (6 bases). This CDR3 has 15 residues. Trimming cost V 7 bases and J 10 bases, with 20 bases left between them. Germline CDR1 reads SNHLY; CDR2 reads FYNNEI. Here the CDR3 reads CASTRTTGLRSPLHF. Written as DNA, the CDR3 is TGTGCCAGCACAAGAACAACAGGGCTACGGTCACCCCTCCACTTT.

This chain joins TRBV20-1 and TRBJ1-3; D remains unclear. This CDR3 is 11 amino acids long. The germline V gene encodes CDR1 DFQATT and CDR2 SNEGSKA (reference sequence). Trimming removed 3 bases at V and 4 bases at J, with 4 bases between. CDR3 in amino acids: CSARTGNTIYF. CDR3 DNA sequence: TGCAGTGCTAGGACAGGAAACACCATATATTTT.

This chain uses TRBV9 with TRBJ2-2; 10 bases agree with TRBD2. The length of the CDR3 is 15 residues. Germline CDR1 SGDLS, CDR2 YYNGEE. The trim removed 3 bases at V and 5 bases at J, leaving 4 bases unmatched. CDR3 DNA: TGTGCCAGCAGCGCTAGCGGGAGAGGGACCGGGGAGCTGTTTTTT. Its protein product is CASSASGRGTGELFF.

This chain links TRBV29-1 with TRBJ2-7, with TRBD1 identical over 8 bases. Germline V CDR1 and CDR2: SQVTM, ANQGSEA. V was clipped by 6 bases and J by 4 bases; unmatched bases: 8. This CDR3 contains 13 residues. The CDR3 is CSVQTGDRYEQYF. CDR3 coding DNA: TGCAGCGTCCAGACAGGGGACCGTTACGAGCAGTACTTC.

This chain joins TRBV18 and TRBJ2-5; 8 nucleotides agree with TRBD2. Germline CDR1 and CDR2: KGHSH and LQKENI. V lost 2 bases, J lost 4 bases, and 15 bases stayed unmatched. The CDR3 is made up of 18 amino acids. As DNA, the CDR3 is TGTGCCAGCTCACCATACGTAAGCGGGAGCGTGGAGGGAGAGACCCAGTACTTC. It is translated as CASSPYVSGSVEGETQYF.

This clone appeared a single time. J is TRBJ2-1 and V is TRBV2; 14 bases are shared with TRBD2. V trimming: 6 bases; J trimming: 6 bases; junction bases outside the gene matches: 1. In germline, CDR1 is SNHLY, CDR2 FYNNEI. The CDR3 extends over 14 amino acids. Here the CDR3 DNA reads TGTGCCAGCAGGACTAGCGGGAGGGCCAATGAGCAGTTCTTC. Amino acids: CASRTSGRANEQFF.

This chain connects TRBV18 to TRBJ2-5, with D possibly being TRBD1 (5 bases). Per germline, CDR1 KGHSH and CDR2 LQKENI. V lost 2 bases and J 5 bases, leaving 21 bases between the germline ends. The CDR3 is 17 amino acids. CDR3 in amino acids: CASSPTLPQGRGETQYF. The CDR3 coding sequence is TGTGCCAGCTCACCAACTCTCCCGCAGGGAAGGGGTGAGACCCAGTACTTC.

The rearrangement joins TRBV6-4 to TRBJ2-1; 7 bases fit TRBD2. V shed 2 bases and J 9 bases; nucleotides not matched to a gene: 10. This CDR3 is built from 15 residues. Germline-derived CDR1 and CDR2 are MRHNA and SNTAGT. For the CDR3, the DNA is TGTGCCAGCAGTGACGGCGGGGGAGGGCAAGGTGAGCAGTTCTTC. Translation: CASSDGGGGQGEQFF.

The chain recombines TRBV5-8 with TRBJ2-2; 10 bases line up with TRBD2. Germline CDR1 and CDR2: SGHTS and YDEGEE. V lost 4 bases and J lost 6; bases outside the gene matches: 15. The CDR3 consists of 18 residues. The CDR3 DNA is TGTGCCAGCAGCGGGGGCCCCAGTCTAGCGGGAGTCGCCGGGGAGCTGTTTTTT. Protein sequence: CASSGGPSLAGVAGELFF.

The V call is TRBV7-2, the J call TRBJ2-2; unclear D gene. Germline CDR1 reads SGHTA; CDR2 reads FQGNSA. Trimming took 5 bases from V and 6 from J, leaving 22 bases between them. The CDR3 totals 17 residues. CDR3 region: CASSPVREVAVAGELFF. In DNA form, the CDR3 reads TGTGCCAGCAGCCCAGTCCGCGAGGTCGCGGTCGCCGGGGAGCTGTTTTTT.

J is TRBJ1-6 and V is TRBV5-3; D is undetermined. TRBV5-3 counts as an open reading frame of uncertain function. The ends were cut back, 6 bases at V and 3 bases at J, with 16 bases in the middle. This CDR3 has 16 residues. CDR3 sequence reads: CARKYPSFYYNSPLHF. The CDR3 coding sequence is TGTGCCAGAAAGTACCCGTCGTTCTACTATAATTCACCCCTCCACTTT.

The genes are TRBV11-2 and TRBJ1-6; perhaps TRBD1 as D (6 bases). The germline CDR1 and CDR2 sequences are SGHAT and FQNNGV. The CDR3 has 15 residues. Trimming pared 5 bases from V and 8 bases from J, leaving 16 bases between. The CDR3 DNA reads TGTGCCAGCAGCGTCTCAGGACAGACTGATTCACCCCTCCACTTT. Its protein product is CASSVSGQTDSPLHF.

This clone has just one count. V is TRBV25-1 and J is TRBJ2-2; 10 bases map to TRBD1. Germline V lookup: CDR1 MGHDK, CDR2 SYGVNS. V shed 3 bases, J shed 4 bases, and the junction held 8 bases outside the gene matches. CDR3 length: 17 residues. CDR3 in amino acids: CASSDLDRGVVTGELFF. The CDR3 nucleotides read TGTGCCAGCAGTGACCTGGACAGGGGGGTTGTCACCGGGGAGCTGTTTTTT. Full variable domain (outside the CDR3, taken from reference TRBV25-1 and TRBJ2-2): EADIYQTPRYLVIGTGKKITLECSQTMGHDKMYWYQQDPGMELHLIHYSYGVNSTEKGDLSSESTVSRIRTEHFPLTLESARPSHTSQYLCASSDLDRGVVTGELFFGEGSRLTVL.